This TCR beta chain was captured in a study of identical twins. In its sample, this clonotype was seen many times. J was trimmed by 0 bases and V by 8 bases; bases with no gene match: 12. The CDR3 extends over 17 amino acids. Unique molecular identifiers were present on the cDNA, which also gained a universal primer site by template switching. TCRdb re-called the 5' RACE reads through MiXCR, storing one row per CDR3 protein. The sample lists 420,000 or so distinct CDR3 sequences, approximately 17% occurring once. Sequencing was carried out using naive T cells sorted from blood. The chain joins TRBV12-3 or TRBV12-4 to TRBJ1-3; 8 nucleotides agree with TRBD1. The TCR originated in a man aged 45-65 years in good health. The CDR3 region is CASDGQGEADSGNTIYF. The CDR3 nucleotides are TGTGCCAGCGATGGACAGGGCGAAGCAGACTCTGGAAACACCATATATTTT.